One sample yielded the 27 T cell receptor beta chains listed below, sequenced in a study of lymphopenia after photon versus proton radiotherapy. The table came from immunoSEQ multiplex PCR; TCRdb's copy has only in-frame clones and leaves some out. The repertoire consists of 150,000 to 200,000 clones, with 70% to 90% occurring once and the leading ten covering about 4.7%. The material sequenced was peripheral blood, taken from a patient treated with photon-based radiotherapy. These receptors all stem from a man aged 50 to 59 with gastric cancer.

This chain connects TRBV27 to TRBJ1-1; 11 bases match TRBD1. The CDR3 loop spans 16 amino acids. The V gene end was trimmed by 6 bases and the J gene end by 5 bases; junction bases not matched to a gene: 11. CDR1 and CDR2 from the germline V gene are MNHEY and SMNVEV (reference sequence). CDR3 bases: TGTGCCAGCAGCCTCAGGACAGGGGGCCTTGGGACTGAAGCTTTCTTT. Protein: CASSLRTGGLGTEAFF.

This chain joins TRBV6-1 and TRBJ1-5, with TRBD1 as a possible D gene (5 bases). The CDR3 has 13 residues. V was pared by 9 bases and J by 2 bases, with 11 bases between. The germline V gene has CDR1 MNHNS and CDR2 SASEGT. For the CDR3, the DNA is TGTGCCAGTTCGACAGAACGCAATCAGCCCCAGCATTTT. Protein product: CASSTERNQPQHF.

The rearrangement uses TRBV7-6 and TRBJ2-1, with 7 bases that match TRBD2. The V gene's germline CDR1 is SGHVS and CDR2 FNYEAQ. The CDR3 consists of 17 residues. With V trimmed by 6 bases and J by 0 bases, 11 bases remained unmatched. The CDR3 reads CASSLASGGISYNEQFF. The CDR3 nucleotides read TGTGCCAGCAGTCTGGCTAGCGGAGGGATCTCCTACAATGAGCAGTTCTTC.

The rearrangement uses TRBV6-6 and TRBJ2-1; 10 bases align to TRBD2. The germline CDR1 and CDR2 sequences are MNHNY and SVGAGI (reference sequence). There are 14 residues in the CDR3. The junction had 7 bases not matched to a gene; V was cut back by 8 bases and J by 6 bases. The CDR3 DNA reads as TGTGCCAGCGCGACTAGCGGGCAAGGCAATGAGCAGTTCTTC. This encodes CASATSGQGNEQFF.

J is TRBJ2-7 and V is TRBV5-4; D remains unclear. CDR1 is SGHNT and CDR2 is YYREEE in the germline V gene (reference sequence). V shed 10 bases and J shed 4 bases, with 12 bases lying between them. CDR3 length equals 11 residues. CDR3 bases: TGTGCCTACACCAACGGGTACGAGCAGTACTTC. Translating it yields CAYTNGYEQYF.

The chain is built from TRBV6-1 and TRBJ2-3, with D uncertain. Germline lookup yields CDR1 MNHNS and CDR2 SASEGT. The CDR3 runs 14 residues. The ends were cut back, 2 bases at V and 2 bases at J, with 8 bases in the middle. In DNA form, the CDR3 reads TGTGCCAGCAGTGAAACGAGGTTCACAGATACGCAGTATTTT. Translating gives CASSETRFTDTQYF.

The chain links TRBV18 to TRBJ2-2; D possibly corresponds to TRBD1 (6 bases). The germline V gene encodes CDR1 KGHSH and CDR2 LQKENI. The CDR3 runs to 18 residues. Trimming pared 0 bases from V and 0 bases from J, leaving 14 bases between. In DNA form, the CDR3 reads TGTGCCAGCTCACCACCGGGGGCGAACATCGCGAACACCGGGGAGCTGTTTTTT. This encodes CASSPPGANIANTGELFF.

V is TRBV6-5 and J is TRBJ2-5; either TRBD1 or TRBD2 may supply D (5 bases each). With 8 bases removed from V and 7 bases from J, the gap between germline ends came to 17 bases. Germline loops: CDR1 MNHEY, CDR2 SVGAGI. The CDR3 is 13 residues long. The CDR3 spells CASGKTTTGTQYF. CDR3 bases: TGTGCCAGCGGCAAGACTACCACAGGGACCCAGTACTTC.

The gene calls are TRBV7-9 and TRBJ2-7; TRBD1 is a possible D gene (7 bases). The germline gives CDR1 SEHNR, CDR2 FQNEAQ (reference sequence). The V end was cut by 8 bases, the J end by 3 bases, with 20 bases between. The CDR3 is 15 residues long. Here the CDR3 DNA reads TGTGCCAGCCGCCTTGGAGGGGGCAATGGCTACGAGCAGTACTTC. This sequence encodes CASRLGGGNGYEQYF. Full variable domain (remainder filled in from reference TRBV7-9 and TRBJ2-7): DTGVSQNPRHKITKRGQNVTFRCDPISEHNRLYWYRQTLGQGPEFLTYFQNEAQLEKSRLLSDRFSAERPKGSFSTLEIQRTEQGDSAMYLCASRLGGGNGYEQYFGPGTRLTVT.

The V gene is TRBV4-1, the J gene TRBJ2-5; 7 bases line up with TRBD2. Germline CDR1 MGHRA, CDR2 YSYEKL. V trimming: 3 bases; J trimming: 2 bases; junction bases outside the gene matches: 9. This CDR3 has 16 residues. The DNA for the CDR3 is TGCGCCAGCAGCCATTCCCCGGGGACTATACAAGAGACCCAGTACTTC. Its translation is CASSHSPGTIQETQYF.

V is TRBV7-9 and J is TRBJ2-7, with D uncertain. Germline CDR1 SEHNR, CDR2 FQNEAQ (reference sequence). Trimming took 2 bases from V and 6 from J, leaving 8 bases between them. The CDR3 extends over 12 amino acids. CDR3 in amino acids: CASSLPPGEQYF. Written as DNA, the CDR3 is TGTGCCAGCAGCTTACCCCCGGGCGAGCAGTACTTC.

This sequence joins TRBV5-5 and TRBJ2-7, with TRBD1 matching over 8 bases. Unmatched junction bases numbered 7, after V lost 3 bases and J lost 2 bases. This CDR3 has 15 residues. Germline CDR1 is SGHKS and CDR2 is YYEKEE (reference sequence). The CDR3 spells CASSSQPGQAYEQYF. CDR3 nucleotide sequence: TGTGCCAGCAGCTCTCAACCGGGACAGGCCTACGAGCAGTACTTC.

The chain employs TRBV28 and TRBJ1-2; 8 nucleotides line up with TRBD1. This CDR3 contains 15 residues. The junction had 11 bases not matched to a gene; V was cut back by 8 bases and J by 3 bases. The germline gives CDR1 MDHEN, CDR2 SYDVKM. The CDR3 sequence is CASGFQGAVDYGYTF. The DNA of the CDR3 is TGTGCCAGCGGATTTCAGGGGGCGGTTGACTATGGCTACACCTTC.

V usage is TRBV7-2 and J usage is TRBJ2-5, with 8 nucleotides matching TRBD2. J gave up 1 base and V 8 bases, and 6 bases lay outside the gene matches. The V gene's germline CDR1 is SGHTA and CDR2 FQGNSA. The CDR3 loop spans 14 amino acids. The CDR3 coding sequence is TGTGCCAGCGTGACAACTAGCGGCCAAGAGACCCAGTACTTC. Protein sequence: CASVTTSGQETQYF.

The rearrangement uses TRBV15 and TRBJ2-2; D call uncertain. This CDR3 is built from 14 residues. Trimming pared 0 bases from V and 2 bases from J, leaving 4 bases between. Looked up from germline, CDR1 is LNHNV and CDR2 is YYDKDF (reference sequence). CDR3 DNA: TGTGCCACCAGCAGAGATAGAAACACCGGGGAGCTGTTTTTT. Translating gives CATSRDRNTGELFF.

The chain links TRBV7-9 to TRBJ1-2, with a possible D match to TRBD1 (6 bases). Germline V CDR1 and CDR2: SEHNR, FQNEAQ (reference sequence). The CDR3 consists of 13 residues. Trimming stripped 8 bases from V and 0 bases from J, with 10 bases between. The CDR3 here is CASGQSANYGYTF. DNA for the CDR3: TGTGCCAGCGGACAGAGCGCTAACTATGGCTACACCTTC.

The chain links TRBV5-5 to TRBJ2-2, with a weak D call TRBD1 (5 bases). Germline CDR1 is SGHKS and CDR2 is YYEKEE (reference sequence). V dropped 7 bases and J dropped 2 bases, with 9 bases sitting between them. The CDR3 consists of 13 residues. CDR3 in DNA: TGTGCCAGCTTCGACAGAAACACCGGGGAGCTGTTTTTT. This codes for CASFDRNTGELFF.

This clone was observed once. The rearrangement links TRBV6-5 to TRBJ1-3, with 10 bases identical to TRBD1. The V gene's germline CDR1 is MNHEY and CDR2 SVGAGI. This CDR3 contains 15 residues. With 3 bases clipped from V and 7 bases from J, the junction kept 6 bases outside the gene matches. For the CDR3, the DNA is TGTGCCAGCAGTTATGGGGGGACAGGGGCGAACACCATATATTTT. Translating gives CASSYGGTGANTIYF.

The V gene is TRBV11-1, the J gene TRBJ2-2; 10 nucleotides agree with TRBD1. Germline V gene data show CDR1 as SGHAT and CDR2 as FQDESV (reference sequence). CDR3 length: 16 residues. V lost 4 bases to trimming and J lost 5 bases; unmatched junction nucleotides: 7. CDR3 nucleotide sequence: TGTGCCAGCAGCTACGGGACAGGGGTGAAGACCGGGGAGCTGTTTTTT. Residues: CASSYGTGVKTGELFF.

The chain recombines TRBV11-2 with TRBJ2-7; TRBD1 might be the D (6 bases). Germline assignment: CDR1 SGHAT and CDR2 FQNNGV. This CDR3 has 14 residues. V dropped 2 bases and J dropped 1 base, with 9 bases sitting between them. The CDR3 loop is CASSLNRVSYEQYF. In DNA, the CDR3 is TGTGCCAGCAGCTTAAACAGGGTTTCCTACGAGCAGTACTTC.

This clone has a handful of counts. This sequence joins TRBV4-3 and TRBJ1-2; no reliable D call. The V gene's germline CDR1 is LGHNA and CDR2 YSLEER. This CDR3 is built from 14 residues. The V end was cut by 0 bases, the J end by 1 base, with 6 bases between. This chain's CDR3 is CASSQEDGNYGYTF. The CDR3 DNA follows: TGCGCCAGCAGCCAAGAAGACGGTAACTATGGCTACACCTTC.

The chain is built from TRBV27 and TRBJ2-2, with D uncertain. CDR3 length: 14 amino acids. Trimming took off 6 bases at V and 2 bases at J, with 10 bases between the two ends. Looked up from germline, CDR1 is MNHEY and CDR2 is SMNVEV (reference sequence). This chain's CDR3 is CASSPGYNTGELFF. The CDR3 DNA sequence: TGTGCCAGCAGCCCCGGATACAACACCGGGGAGCTGTTTTTT.

This chain links TRBV4-3 with TRBJ1-3; unclear D gene. V dropped 1 base and J dropped 0 bases, with 4 bases sitting between them. The germline gives CDR1 LGHNA, CDR2 YSLEER. The CDR3 runs to 14 residues. Here the CDR3 reads CASSQVSSGNTIYF. The DNA for the CDR3 is TGCGCCAGCAGCCAAGTATCCTCTGGAAACACCATATATTTT.

The V call is TRBV5-4, the J call TRBJ2-7; TRBD2 aligns across 7 bases. The germline V gene encodes CDR1 SGHNT and CDR2 YYREEE (reference sequence). After removal of 0 bases from V and 3 bases from J, the junction contained 6 bases not matched to a gene. The CDR3 is 15 amino acids. The CDR3 DNA reads TGTGCCAGCAGCTTGGGTCTAGCGGACCTCTACGAGCAGTACTTC. Its translation: CASSLGLADLYEQYF.

Here the CDR3 reads CATRPGGLVNTEAFF. CDR3 DNA sequence: TGTGCCACCAGACCGGGCGGCCTTGTGAACACTGAAGCTTTCTTT. The V and J genes are TRBV25-1 and TRBJ1-1, with D hard to call. CDR3 length: 15 residues. Deletions cut 10 bases from V and 0 bases from J, with 18 bases between. Germline loops: CDR1 MGHDK, CDR2 SYGVNS. Supplemented by reference TRBV25-1 and TRBJ1-1, the full variable domain reads EADIYQTPRYLVIGTGKKITLECSQTMGHDKMYWYQQDPGMELHLIHYSYGVNSTEKGDLSSESTVSRIRTEHFPLTLESARPSHTSQYLCATRPGGLVNTEAFFGQGTRLTVV.

CDR3 sequence: CASSESSGGTEAFF. CDR3 DNA: TGCGCCAGCAGTGAGTCGTCAGGCGGGACTGAAGCTTTCTTT. This chain uses TRBV10-2 with TRBJ1-1; D gene unclear. Germline V gene data show CDR1 as WSHSY and CDR2 as SAAADI. V was clipped by 0 bases and J by 5 bases, with 10 bases between them. This CDR3 spans 14 amino acids.

The V gene is TRBV4-2, the J gene TRBJ2-7; D is uncertain. The CDR3 is made up of 13 amino acids. V was pared by 3 bases and J by 4 bases, with 10 bases between. The V gene's germline CDR1 is LGHNA and CDR2 YNFKEQ. The CDR3: CASSQEDTYEQYF. CDR3 bases: TGTGCCAGCAGCCAGGAAGACACGTACGAGCAGTACTTC.